This T cell receptor (beta chain) stems from a study of glioma-infiltrating T cells after dendritic cell vaccination. In germline, CDR1 is LGHNT, CDR2 FRNRAP. V gave up 7 bases and J gave up 7 bases, with 16 bases separating them. The CDR3 consists of 13 residues. Stated time point: after dendritic cell vaccination, including at tumor progression/relapse. Primers: 60 V beta forward and 13 J beta reverse. Method: immunoSEQ multiplex PCR; TCRdb's copy keeps in-frame clones and lacks some. This sample has about 91,000 clones, with around four fifths found just once. Sequenced material: blood, taken after dendritic cell vaccination. The gene calls are TRBV12-5 and TRBJ1-1; D remains ambiguous. The origin of this receptor is a human donor with glioblastoma. The CDR3 protein is CASVFSVSYEAFF. Written as DNA, the CDR3 is TGTGCTAGTGTTTTTTCGGTAAGCTATGAAGCTTTCTTT.